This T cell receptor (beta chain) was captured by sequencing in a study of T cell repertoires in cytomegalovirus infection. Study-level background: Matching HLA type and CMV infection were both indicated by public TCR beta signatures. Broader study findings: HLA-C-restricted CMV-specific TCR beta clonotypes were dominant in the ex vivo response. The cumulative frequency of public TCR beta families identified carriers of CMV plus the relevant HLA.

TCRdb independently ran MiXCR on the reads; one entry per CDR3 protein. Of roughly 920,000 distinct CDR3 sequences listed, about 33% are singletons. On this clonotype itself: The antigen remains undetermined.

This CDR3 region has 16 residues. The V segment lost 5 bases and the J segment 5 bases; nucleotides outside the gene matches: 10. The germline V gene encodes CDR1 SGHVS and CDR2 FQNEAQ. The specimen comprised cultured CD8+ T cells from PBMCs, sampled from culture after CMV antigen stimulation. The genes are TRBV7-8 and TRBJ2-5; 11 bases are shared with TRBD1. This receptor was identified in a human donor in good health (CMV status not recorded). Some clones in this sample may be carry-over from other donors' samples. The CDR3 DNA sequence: TGTGCCAGCAGCCGCTTAGGCGGGACAGGGGGGGAGACCCAGTACTTC. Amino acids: CASSRLGGTGGETQYF.